The T cell receptor beta chain under discussion was sequenced for a study of blood T cell repertoires in COVID-19. About the study: Whether acute or convalescent, the COVID-19 samples came from the United States, Italy and Spain. From T cells, B-cell-depleted T cells, or PBMCs came the material, which was cDNA or gDNA.

The data were produced by immunoSEQ multiplex PCR, yet TCRdb's version contains in-frame clones alone and is incomplete. The sample yields around 130,000 clones, 75% to 90% seen once. The V gene's germline CDR1 is SGDLS and CDR2 YYNGEE. CDR3 size: 14 residues. V lost 0 bases and J 5 bases, leaving 12 bases between the germline ends. Sequencing was carried out using peripheral blood. This receptor was taken from a woman aged 45-65 years who had recovered from COVID-19. This chain links TRBV9 with TRBJ2-7; possible D gene TRBD2, 5 bases. DNA for the CDR3: TGTGCCAGCAGCGTAGTTGGGAGCTCGAACGAGCAGTACTTC. It translates to CASSVVGSSNEQYF.